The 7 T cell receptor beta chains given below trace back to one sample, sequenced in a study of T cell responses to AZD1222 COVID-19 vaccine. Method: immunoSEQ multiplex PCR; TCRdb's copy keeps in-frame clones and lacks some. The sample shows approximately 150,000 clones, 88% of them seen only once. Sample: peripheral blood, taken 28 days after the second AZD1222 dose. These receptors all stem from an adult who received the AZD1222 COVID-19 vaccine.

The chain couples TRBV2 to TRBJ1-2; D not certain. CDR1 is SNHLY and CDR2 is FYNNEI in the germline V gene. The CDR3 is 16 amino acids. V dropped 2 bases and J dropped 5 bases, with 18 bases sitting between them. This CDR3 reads CASSEYPPDYSYGYTF. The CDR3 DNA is TGTGCCAGCAGTGAATATCCGCCGGATTACTCATATGGCTACACCTTC.

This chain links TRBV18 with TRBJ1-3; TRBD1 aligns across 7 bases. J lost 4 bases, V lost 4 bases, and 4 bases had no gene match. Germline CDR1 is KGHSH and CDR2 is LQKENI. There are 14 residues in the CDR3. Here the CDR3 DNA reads TGTGCCAGCTCACAAGACAGGGACGGAAACACCATATATTTT. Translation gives CASSQDRDGNTIYF. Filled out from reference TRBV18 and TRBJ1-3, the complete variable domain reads NAGVMQNPRHLVRRRGQEARLRCSPMKGHSHVYWYRQLPEEGLKFMVYLQKENIIDESGMPKERFSAEFPKEGPSILRIQQVVRGDSAAYFCASSQDRDGNTIYFGEGSWLTVV.

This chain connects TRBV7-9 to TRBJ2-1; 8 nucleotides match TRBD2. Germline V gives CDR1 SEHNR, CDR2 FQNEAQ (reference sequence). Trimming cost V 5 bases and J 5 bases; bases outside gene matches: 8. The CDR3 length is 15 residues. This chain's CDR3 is CASSTRGGLNNEQFF. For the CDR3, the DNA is TGTGCCAGCAGCACCCGGGGGGGCCTAAACAATGAGCAGTTCTTC.

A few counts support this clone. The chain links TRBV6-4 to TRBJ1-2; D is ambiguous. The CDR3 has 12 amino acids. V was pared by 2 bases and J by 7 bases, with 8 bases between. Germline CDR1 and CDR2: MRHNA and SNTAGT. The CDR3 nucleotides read TGTGCCAGCAGTGACAGAGGGATTGGCTACACCTTC. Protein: CASSDRGIGYTF.

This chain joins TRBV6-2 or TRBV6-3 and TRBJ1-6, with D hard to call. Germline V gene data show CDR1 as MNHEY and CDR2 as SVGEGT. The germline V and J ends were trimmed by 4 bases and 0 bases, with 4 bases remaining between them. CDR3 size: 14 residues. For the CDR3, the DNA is TGTGCCAGCAGTTTTGGCTCCTATAATTCACCCCTCCACTTT. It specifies CASSFGSYNSPLHF.

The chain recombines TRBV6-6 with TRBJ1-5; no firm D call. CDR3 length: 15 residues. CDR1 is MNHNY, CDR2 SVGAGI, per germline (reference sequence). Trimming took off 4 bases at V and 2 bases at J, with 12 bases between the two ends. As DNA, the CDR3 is TGTGCCAGCAGTTGGCAGGAACTCCGCAATCAGCCCCAGCATTTT. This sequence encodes CASSWQELRNQPQHF.

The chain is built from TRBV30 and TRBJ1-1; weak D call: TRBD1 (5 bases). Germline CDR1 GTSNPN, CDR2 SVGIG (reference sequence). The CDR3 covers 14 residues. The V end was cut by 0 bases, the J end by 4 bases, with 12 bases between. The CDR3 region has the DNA TGTGCCTGGAGTGTCGGGCCTGGGGGCACTGAAGCTTTCTTT. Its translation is CAWSVGPGGTEAFF.